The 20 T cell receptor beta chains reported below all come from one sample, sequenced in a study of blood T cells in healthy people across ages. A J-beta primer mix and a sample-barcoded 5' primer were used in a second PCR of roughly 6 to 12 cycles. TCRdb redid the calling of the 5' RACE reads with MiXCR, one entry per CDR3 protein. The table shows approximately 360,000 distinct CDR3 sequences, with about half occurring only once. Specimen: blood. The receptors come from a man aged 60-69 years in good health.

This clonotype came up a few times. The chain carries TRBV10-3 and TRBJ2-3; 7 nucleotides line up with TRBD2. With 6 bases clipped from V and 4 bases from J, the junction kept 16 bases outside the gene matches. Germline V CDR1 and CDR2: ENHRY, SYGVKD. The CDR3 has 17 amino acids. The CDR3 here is CAIRGEVMAGVPDTQYF. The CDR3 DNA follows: TGTGCCATCAGGGGCGAGGTAATGGCGGGGGTCCCAGATACGCAGTATTTT.

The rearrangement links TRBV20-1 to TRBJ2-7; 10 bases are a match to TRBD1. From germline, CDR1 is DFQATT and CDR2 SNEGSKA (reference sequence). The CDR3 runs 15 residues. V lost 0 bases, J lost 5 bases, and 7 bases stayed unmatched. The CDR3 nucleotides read TGCAGTGCTAGAGATTGGGACAGGGGAAACGACGAGCAGTACTTC. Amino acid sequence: CSARDWDRGNDEQYF.

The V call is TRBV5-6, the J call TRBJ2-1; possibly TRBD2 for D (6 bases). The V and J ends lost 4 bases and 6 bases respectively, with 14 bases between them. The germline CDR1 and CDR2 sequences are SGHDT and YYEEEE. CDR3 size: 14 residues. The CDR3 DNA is TGTGCCAGCAGCCCTACAGGAGCGGGCAATGAGCAGTTCTTC. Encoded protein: CASSPTGAGNEQFF.

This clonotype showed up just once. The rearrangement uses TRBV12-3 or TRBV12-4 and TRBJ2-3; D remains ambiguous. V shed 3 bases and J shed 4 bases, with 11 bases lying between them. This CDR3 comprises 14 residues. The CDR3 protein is CASSLRGIADTQYF. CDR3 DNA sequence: TGTGCCAGCAGTTTGCGCGGTATCGCAGATACGCAGTATTTT.

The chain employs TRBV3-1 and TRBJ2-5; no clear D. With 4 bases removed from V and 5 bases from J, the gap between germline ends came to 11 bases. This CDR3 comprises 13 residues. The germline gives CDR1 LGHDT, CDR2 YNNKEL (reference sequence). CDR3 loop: CASSPTHKETQYF. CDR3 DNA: TGTGCCAGCAGCCCTACCCACAAGGAGACCCAGTACTTC.

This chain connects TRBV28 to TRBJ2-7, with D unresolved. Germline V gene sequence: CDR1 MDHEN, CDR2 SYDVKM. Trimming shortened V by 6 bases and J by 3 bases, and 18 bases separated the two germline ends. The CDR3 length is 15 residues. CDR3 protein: CASRVMGKGYYEQYF. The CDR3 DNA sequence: TGTGCCAGCAGGGTCATGGGGAAAGGGTACTACGAGCAGTACTTC.

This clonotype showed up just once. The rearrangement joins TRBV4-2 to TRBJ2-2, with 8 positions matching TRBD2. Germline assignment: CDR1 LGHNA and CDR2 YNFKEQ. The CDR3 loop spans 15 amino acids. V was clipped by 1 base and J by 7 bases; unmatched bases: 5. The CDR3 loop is CASSQAGGPVGELFF. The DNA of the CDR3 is TGTGCCAGCAGCCAAGCGGGGGGGCCAGTCGGGGAGCTGTTTTTT.

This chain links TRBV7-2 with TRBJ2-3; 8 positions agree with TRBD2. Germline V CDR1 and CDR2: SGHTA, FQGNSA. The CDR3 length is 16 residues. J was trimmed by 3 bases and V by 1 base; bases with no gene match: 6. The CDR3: CASSLDGAGGTDTQYF. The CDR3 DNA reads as TGTGCCAGCAGCTTAGATGGGGCGGGAGGAACAGATACGCAGTATTTT.

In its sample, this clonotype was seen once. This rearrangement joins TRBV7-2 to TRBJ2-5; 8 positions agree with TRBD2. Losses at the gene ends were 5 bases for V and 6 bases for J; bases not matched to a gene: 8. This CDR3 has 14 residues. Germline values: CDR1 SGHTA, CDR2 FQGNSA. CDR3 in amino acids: CASSDTLAGQTQYF. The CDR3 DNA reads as TGTGCCAGCAGCGACACGCTAGCGGGCCAGACCCAGTACTTC.

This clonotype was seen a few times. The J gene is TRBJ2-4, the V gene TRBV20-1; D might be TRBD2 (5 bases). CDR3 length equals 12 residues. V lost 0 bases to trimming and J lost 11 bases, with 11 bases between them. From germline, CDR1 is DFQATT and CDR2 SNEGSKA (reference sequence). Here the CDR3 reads CSARDFREVQYF. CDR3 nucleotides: TGCAGTGCTAGAGATTTTCGGGAAGTTCAGTACTTC.

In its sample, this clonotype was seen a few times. DNA for the CDR3: TGCGCCAGCAGCTTGGCCGGGCAGGGTCCAGAGACCCAGTACTTC. It codes for CASSLAGQGPETQYF. The J gene is TRBJ2-5, the V gene TRBV5-1; a weak D match, TRBD1 (5 bases). The CDR3 consists of 15 residues. Trimming stripped 0 bases from V and 4 bases from J, with 13 bases between. Germline CDR1 is SGHRS and CDR2 is YFSETQ.

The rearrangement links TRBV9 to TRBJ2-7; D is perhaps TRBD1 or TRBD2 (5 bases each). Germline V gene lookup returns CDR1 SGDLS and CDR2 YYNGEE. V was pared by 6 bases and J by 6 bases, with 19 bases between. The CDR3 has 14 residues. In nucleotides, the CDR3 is TGTGCCAGCAACGTTGGGGGATATGCGGCCGAGCAGTACTTC. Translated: CASNVGGYAAEQYF.

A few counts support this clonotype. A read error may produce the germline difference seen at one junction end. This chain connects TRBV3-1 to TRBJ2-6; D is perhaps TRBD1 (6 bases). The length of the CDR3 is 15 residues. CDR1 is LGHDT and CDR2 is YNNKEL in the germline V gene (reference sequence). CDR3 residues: CASSLGGLGANVLTF. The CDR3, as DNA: TGTGCCAGTAGCCTAGGGGGTCTTGGGGCCAACGTCCTGACTTTC.

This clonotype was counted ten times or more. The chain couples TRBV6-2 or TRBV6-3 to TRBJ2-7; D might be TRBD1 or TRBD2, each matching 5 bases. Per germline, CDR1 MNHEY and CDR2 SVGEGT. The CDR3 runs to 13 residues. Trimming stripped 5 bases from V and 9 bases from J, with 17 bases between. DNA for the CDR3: TGTGCCAGCAGTCGGGGACCGACTCAGGTGCAGTACTTC. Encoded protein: CASSRGPTQVQYF.

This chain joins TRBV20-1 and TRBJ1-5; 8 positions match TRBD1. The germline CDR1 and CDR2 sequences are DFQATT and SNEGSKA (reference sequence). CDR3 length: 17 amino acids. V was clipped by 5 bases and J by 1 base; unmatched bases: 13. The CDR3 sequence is CSAQVPSTGVSNQPQHF. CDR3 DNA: TGCAGTGCTCAAGTCCCGTCGACAGGGGTAAGCAATCAGCCCCAGCATTTT.

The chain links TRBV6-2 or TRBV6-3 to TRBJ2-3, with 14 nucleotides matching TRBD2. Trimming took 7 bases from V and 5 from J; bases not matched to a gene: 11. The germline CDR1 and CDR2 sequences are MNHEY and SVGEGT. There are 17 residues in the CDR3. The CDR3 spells CASTHGGLAGVEDTQYF. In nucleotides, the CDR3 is TGTGCCAGCACCCACGGGGGACTAGCGGGAGTGGAAGATACGCAGTATTTT.

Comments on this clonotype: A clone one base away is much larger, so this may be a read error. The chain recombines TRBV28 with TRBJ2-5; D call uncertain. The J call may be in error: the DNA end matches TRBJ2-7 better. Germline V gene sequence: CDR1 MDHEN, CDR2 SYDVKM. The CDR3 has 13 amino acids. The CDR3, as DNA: TGTGCCAGCAGATGTGGTACATTCTACGAGCAGTACTTC. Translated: CASRCGTFYEQYF.

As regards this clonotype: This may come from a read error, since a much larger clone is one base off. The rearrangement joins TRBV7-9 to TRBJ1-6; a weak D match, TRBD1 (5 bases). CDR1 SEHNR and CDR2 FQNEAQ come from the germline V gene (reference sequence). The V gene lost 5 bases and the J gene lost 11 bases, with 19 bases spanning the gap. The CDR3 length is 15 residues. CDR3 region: CASSAHRGADAPLHF. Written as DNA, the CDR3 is TGTGCCAGCAGCGCGCACCGCGGGGCCGATGCACCCCTCCACTTT. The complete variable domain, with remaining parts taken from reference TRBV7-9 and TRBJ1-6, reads DTGVSQNPRHKITKRGQNVTFRCDPISEHNRLYWYRQTLGQGPEFLTYFQNEAQLEKSRLLSDRFSAERPKGSFSTLEIQRTEQGDSAMYLCASSAHRGADAPLHFGNGTRLTVT.

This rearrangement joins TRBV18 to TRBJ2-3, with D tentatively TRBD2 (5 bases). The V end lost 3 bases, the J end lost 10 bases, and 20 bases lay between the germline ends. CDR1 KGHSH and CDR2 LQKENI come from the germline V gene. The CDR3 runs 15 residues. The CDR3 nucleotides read TGTGCCAGCTCACCCATCCAGGCTAGCACAGACGCGCAGTATTTT. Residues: CASSPIQASTDAQYF.

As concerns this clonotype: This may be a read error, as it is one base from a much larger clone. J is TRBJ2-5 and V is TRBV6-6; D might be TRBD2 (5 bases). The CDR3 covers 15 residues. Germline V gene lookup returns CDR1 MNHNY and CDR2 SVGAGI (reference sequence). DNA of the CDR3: TGTGCCAGCAGTCAACCCCCTAGCCCTAGGGAGACCCGGTACTTC. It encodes CASSQPPSPRETRYF.